The 23 T cell receptor beta chains reported below all come from one sample, sequenced in a study of pediatric ulcerative colitis. Assay used: immunoSEQ multiplex PCR; TCRdb lists only in-frame clones, some missing. The sample holds approximately 32,000 clones, roughly four fifths seen once. Sequenced input: blood. The receptors originated from a boy aged 10-17 years with severe ulcerative colitis.

This sequence joins TRBV10-3 and TRBJ1-3; possibly TRBD1 for D (6 bases). Trimming cost V 3 bases and J 4 bases, with 13 bases left between them. Germline CDR1 and CDR2: ENHRY and SYGVKD. The CDR3 consists of 15 residues. The CDR3 DNA reads as TGTGCCATCAGTGACAGGGGACTTTTAGGAAACACCATATATTTT. Amino acids: CAISDRGLLGNTIYF.

The rearrangement uses TRBV6-6 and TRBJ2-1; the D is unclear. This CDR3 is built from 16 residues. Trimming removed 3 bases from V and 0 bases from J, with 12 bases in between. In germline, CDR1 is MNHNY, CDR2 SVGAGI (reference sequence). The CDR3 loop is CASSYSPSISYNEQFF. The DNA for the CDR3 is TGTGCCAGCAGTTATAGTCCGTCTATCTCCTACAATGAGCAGTTCTTC.

The chain has TRBV15 and TRBJ2-1; TRBD1 matches 7 bases. Per the germline V gene, CDR1 is LNHNV and CDR2 is YYDKDF (reference sequence). This CDR3 is built from 18 residues. Trimming cost V 0 bases and J 4 bases; bases outside gene matches: 12. The CDR3 is CATSREGSRGSSYNEQFF. CDR3 nucleotide sequence: TGTGCCACCAGCAGAGAAGGAAGCAGGGGGTCCTCTTACAATGAGCAGTTCTTC.

V gene TRBV30 combines with J gene TRBJ1-5, with 7 bases lining up with TRBD1. The junction had 5 bases not matched to a gene; V was cut back by 3 bases and J by 6 bases. The CDR3 length is 13 residues. CDR1 and CDR2 (germline): GTSNPN, SVGIG (reference sequence). For the CDR3, the DNA is TGTGCCTGGAGCAACAGGGGTGGTCAGCCCCAGCATTTT. Protein: CAWSNRGGQPQHF. The full variable domain, completed using reference TRBV30 and TRBJ1-5, is SQTIHQWPATLVQPVGSPLSLECTVEGTSNPNLYWYRQAAGRGLQLLFYSVGIGQISSEVPQNLSASRPQDRQFILSSKKLLLSDSGFYLCAWSNRGGQPQHFGDGTRLSIL.

This clone was detected only once. The V and J genes are TRBV5-1 and TRBJ2-5, with 12 bases that match TRBD2. This CDR3 has 16 residues. In germline, CDR1 is SGHRS, CDR2 YFSETQ. V shed 5 bases, J shed 5 bases, and the junction held 10 bases outside the gene matches. Here the CDR3 DNA reads TGCGCCAGCAGAGAAGGACTAGCGGGGCCCCGGGAGACCCAGTACTTC. Its protein product is CASREGLAGPRETQYF.

This clone was counted a single time. The gene calls are TRBV7-2 and TRBJ2-1; 8 bases map to TRBD1. Unmatched junction bases numbered 8, after V lost 5 bases and J lost 5 bases. The CDR3 spans 15 residues. From germline, CDR1 is SGHTA and CDR2 FQGNSA. The CDR3 DNA follows: TGTGCCAGCAGCCCCGGGACAGGTTATGACAATGAGCAGTTCTTC. This codes for CASSPGTGYDNEQFF.

The chain uses TRBV27 and TRBJ1-5; no clear D. The CDR3 sequence is 16 residues long. The germline CDR1 and CDR2 sequences are MNHEY and SMNVEV (reference sequence). V shed 3 bases and J shed 0 bases, with 12 bases lying between them. The DNA for the CDR3 is TGTGCCAGCAGTTTCGCAGTGCTCTATAGCAATCAGCCCCAGCATTTT. Translated: CASSFAVLYSNQPQHF.

This clone was seen a handful of times. Here the CDR3 DNA reads TGTGCCAGCAGCTTAGCGCGGACTAGCGGGGGCTACGAGCAGTACTTC. Translation gives CASSLARTSGGYEQYF. The chain recombines TRBV7-9 with TRBJ2-7, with 13 positions matching TRBD2. Looked up from germline, CDR1 is SEHNR and CDR2 is FQNEAQ (reference sequence). The CDR3 is 16 residues long. The J segment lost 3 bases and the V segment lost 0 bases, leaving 2 bases of the junction unmatched.

This clone appeared a few times. The chain joins TRBV2 to TRBJ1-1; no clear D. Germline CDR1 and CDR2: SNHLY and FYNNEI. The CDR3 is 13 amino acids. Trimming took 3 bases from V and 1 from J, leaving 6 bases between them. The CDR3 nucleotides read TGTGCCAGCAGTGATGAGGGGAACACTGAAGCTTTCTTT. It codes for CASSDEGNTEAFF.

This clone was picked up a small number of times. The chain joins TRBV5-4 to TRBJ1-1; D uncertain. CDR3 length: 14 amino acids. CDR1 is SGHNT and CDR2 is YYREEE in the germline V gene (reference sequence). V dropped 4 bases and J dropped 1 base, with 11 bases sitting between them. CDR3 DNA sequence: TGTGCCAGCAGCCCCATGTTGGGGAACACTGAAGCTTTCTTT. It is translated as CASSPMLGNTEAFF.

This chain uses TRBV30 with TRBJ1-1; D might be TRBD1 (5 bases). CDR1 and CDR2 (germline): GTSNPN, SVGIG (reference sequence). The CDR3 runs 14 residues. Trimming removed 4 bases at V and 1 base at J, with 13 bases between. The CDR3 reads CAWTPGLQNTEAFF. For the CDR3, the DNA is TGTGCCTGGACACCGGGACTGCAGAACACTGAAGCTTTCTTT.

The chain employs TRBV12-5 and TRBJ2-7; a possible D gene is TRBD2 (6 bases). The germline V gene encodes CDR1 LGHNT and CDR2 FRNRAP. V gave up 1 base and J gave up 3 bases, with 22 bases separating them. The CDR3 totals 18 residues. CDR3 sequence: CASGLGYLVAETNYEQYF. The CDR3 nucleotides read TGTGCTAGTGGTTTGGGCTACCTGGTAGCGGAAACTAACTACGAGCAGTACTTC. The variable domain in full, completed from reference TRBV12-5 and TRBJ2-7, reads DARVTQTPRHKVTEMGQEVTMRCQPILGHNTVFWYRQTMMQGLELLAYFRNRAPLDDSGMPKDRFSAEMPDATLATLKIQPSEPRDSAVYFCASGLGYLVAETNYEQYFGPGTRLTVT.

Worth noting for this clone: A read error may produce the germline difference seen at one junction end. This chain connects TRBV2 to TRBJ2-5, with 9 bases that match TRBD1. Germline values: CDR1 SNHLY, CDR2 FYNNEI. The length of the CDR3 is 15 residues. The CDR3 sequence is CASSEDRGSQETQYF. In DNA, the CDR3 is TGTGCCAGCAGCGAAGACAGGGGGTCCCAAGAGACCCAGTACTTC.

The gene calls are TRBV7-9 and TRBJ2-7; D is perhaps TRBD2 (5 bases). The germline V gene has CDR1 SEHNR and CDR2 FQNEAQ (reference sequence). V lost 5 bases and J lost 4, with 21 bases in between. The CDR3 runs 16 residues. The CDR3 nucleotides read TGTGCCAGCAGCCCCTCTCGGGGATCTGAAGGGTACGAGCAGTACTTC. Translation gives CASSPSRGSEGYEQYF.

This clone was observed once. J is TRBJ2-1 and V is TRBV11-3; possible D gene TRBD2, 6 bases. The germline V gene has CDR1 SGHNT and CDR2 YENEEA. Between the trimmed V and J ends, which lost 1 base and 6 bases, there was a span of 7 bases. This CDR3 spans 13 amino acids. The CDR3 DNA reads as TGTGCCAGCAGCTTAGGGGGAGGCAATGAGCAGTTCTTC. Its protein is CASSLGGGNEQFF.

This clone was counted a few times. The chain uses TRBV6-5 and TRBJ1-2, with D unclear. This CDR3 region has 12 residues. Germline V gives CDR1 MNHEY, CDR2 SVGAGI. With 4 bases removed from V and 5 bases from J, the gap between germline ends came to 8 bases. The CDR3 here is CASSSDLYGYTF. Written as DNA, the CDR3 is TGTGCCAGCAGTTCTGACCTATATGGCTACACCTTC.

The J gene is TRBJ2-3, the V gene TRBV15; unclear D gene. The CDR3 covers 14 residues. Germline V gene lookup returns CDR1 LNHNV and CDR2 YYDKDF (reference sequence). V was clipped by 0 bases and J by 4 bases, with 8 bases between them. CDR3 protein: CATSRELKSDTQYF. CDR3 DNA: TGTGCCACCAGCAGAGAACTAAAATCAGATACGCAGTATTTT.

This chain links TRBV6-1 with TRBJ1-4; D might be TRBD1 (5 bases). Germline assignment: CDR1 MNHNS and CDR2 SASEGT. CDR3 length equals 16 residues. Between the trimmed V and J ends, which lost 2 bases and 7 bases, there was a span of 17 bases. The CDR3 sequence is CASSEWGGVMGEKLFF. The CDR3 region has the DNA TGTGCCAGCAGTGAATGGGGAGGGGTGATGGGTGAAAAACTGTTTTTT.

The CDR3 spells CASSHGQGNQPQHF. CDR3 coding DNA: TGTGCCAGCAGCCACGGACAGGGCAATCAGCCCCAGCATTTT. The V and J genes are TRBV6-5 and TRBJ1-5; TRBD1 matches at 7 bases. V lost 6 bases, J lost 2 bases, and 4 bases stayed unmatched. CDR3 length: 14 amino acids. Germline V gene lookup returns CDR1 MNHEY and CDR2 SVGAGI.

The chain employs TRBV30 and TRBJ1-2; tentative D call: TRBD1 (5 bases). Trimming pared 7 bases from V and 2 bases from J, leaving 8 bases between. The CDR3 runs 11 residues. Per the germline V gene, CDR1 is GTSNPN and CDR2 is SVGIG (reference sequence). The CDR3 nucleotides read TGTGCCTTGACAGAGAACTATGGCTACACCTTC. Its translation is CALTENYGYTF.

The chain's CDR3 is CATRSGTGTSYEQYF. CDR3 bases: TGTGCCACCCGATCGGGGACAGGGACGTCCTACGAGCAGTACTTC. The chain is built from TRBV19 and TRBJ2-7, with 9 bases lining up with TRBD1. The germline V gene has CDR1 LNHDA and CDR2 SQIVND (reference sequence). The length of the CDR3 is 15 residues. The trim removed 10 bases at V and 1 base at J, leaving 11 bases unmatched.

This rearrangement joins TRBV18 to TRBJ2-1; D perhaps matches TRBD2 (6 bases). CDR3 length: 16 amino acids. Germline V gene sequence: CDR1 KGHSH, CDR2 LQKENI. Trimming stripped 6 bases from V and 9 bases from J, with 24 bases between. CDR3 loop: CASSPTTGPPAGEQFF. The CDR3 DNA reads TGTGCCAGCTCCCCGACGACGGGCCCCCCAGCGGGTGAGCAGTTCTTC.

This clone turned up a few times. This chain joins TRBV4-3 and TRBJ1-1, with D perhaps matching TRBD1 (6 bases). CDR3 length equals 15 residues. Germline CDR1 and CDR2: LGHNA and YSLEER. V was clipped by 0 bases and J by 1 base, with 9 bases between them. The CDR3, as DNA: TGCGCCAGCAGCCAAGACGGGACACCGAACACTGAAGCTTTCTTT. Translated: CASSQDGTPNTEAFF.